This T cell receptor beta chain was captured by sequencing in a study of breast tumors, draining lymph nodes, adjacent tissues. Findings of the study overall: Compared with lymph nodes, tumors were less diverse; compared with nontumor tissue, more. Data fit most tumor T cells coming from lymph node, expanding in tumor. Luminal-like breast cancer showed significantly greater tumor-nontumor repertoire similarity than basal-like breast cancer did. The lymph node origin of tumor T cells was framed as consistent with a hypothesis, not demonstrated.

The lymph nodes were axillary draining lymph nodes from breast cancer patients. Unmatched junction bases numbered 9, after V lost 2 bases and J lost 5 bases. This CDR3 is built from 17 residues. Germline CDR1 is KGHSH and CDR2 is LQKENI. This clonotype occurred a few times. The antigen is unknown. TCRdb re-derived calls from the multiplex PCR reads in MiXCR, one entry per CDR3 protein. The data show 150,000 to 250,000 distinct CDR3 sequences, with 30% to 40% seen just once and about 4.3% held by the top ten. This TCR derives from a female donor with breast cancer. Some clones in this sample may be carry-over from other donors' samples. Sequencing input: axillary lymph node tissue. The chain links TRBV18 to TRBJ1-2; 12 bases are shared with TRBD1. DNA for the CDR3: TGTGCCAGCTCACCAGGGACAGGGGGCAAGAGCCGGTATGGCTACACCTTC. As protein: CASSPGTGGKSRYGYTF.